This TCR beta chain was obtained from a study of T-cell reconstitution after alpha-beta-depleted transplantation in children. Unique molecular identifiers were incorporated when the TCRbeta library was constructed. TCRdb processed the PCR reads anew with MiXCR; each CDR3 protein has one entry. This sample has fewer than 350,000 distinct CDR3 sequences; around a tenth occur once, and the top ten carry roughly 7.1%. The table lists this clonotype with many counts. The antigen is undetermined. Study findings and constraints: Newly made T cells mostly supplied T-cell counts and diversity one year after transplant. Expanded graft clones, several hundred of them, were reportedly the source of alpha-beta T cells about two months after transplant.

CDR1 and CDR2 (germline): SGHRS, YFSETQ. This CDR3 has 15 amino acids. The V and J ends lost 5 bases and 4 bases, in that order; junction bases with no gene match: 7. Source: PBMCs, taken before TCRalphabeta/CD19-depleted stem cell transplant. V gene TRBV5-1 combines with J gene TRBJ2-2; 8 bases are a match to TRBD2. The clonotype originates from a boy under two years old with acute myeloid leukemia, due to receive a stem cell transplant. In DNA form, the CDR3 reads TGCGCCAGCAGTGCTAGCGGGCGTGTCACCGGGGAGCTGTTTTTT. Translation gives CASSASGRVTGELFF.